These 5 T cell receptor beta chains were sequenced from one sample in a study of blood T cells in healthy people across ages (dated by TCRdb to between 2014 and 2017). Libraries were built with 5' RACE. Sequenced using an Illumina HiSeq 2500. A second PCR of about 6 to 12 cycles was run with a J-beta primer mix and a sample-barcoded 5' primer. Starting from the raw public reads, TCRdb applied fastp trimming at Q25, assembled clones with MiXCR and retained in-frame beta chains. A single entry per CDR3 protein holds the most common genes and DNA from its merged rows. A total of hundreds of thousands of distinct CDR3 sequences appear in this sample, more than 25% of them only once. The top ten hold around a sixth of the sample. Sequencing was performed on blood. These receptor sequences come from a woman at least 80 years old in good health.

Concerning this clonotype: This may stem from a read error, because a much larger clone lies one nucleotide away. CDR3 region: CATSDFGAEGGTQYF. The CDR3 nucleotides read TGTGCCACCAGTGATTTCGGGGCCGAGGGTGGTACGCAGTATTTT. This sequence joins TRBV24-1 and TRBJ2-3; tentatively, D is TRBD1 or TRBD2 (5 bases each). V lost 1 base and J lost 8, with 15 bases in between. CDR3 size: 15 residues. The germline gives CDR1 KGHDR, CDR2 SFDVKD.

Regarding this clonotype: One end of the junction does not line up with germline, which may come from a read error. The rearrangement joins TRBV28 to TRBJ1-5, with TRBD1 matching 7 bases. The germline CDR1 and CDR2 sequences are MDHEN and SYDVKM. The CDR3 runs 14 residues. For the CDR3, the DNA is TGCGCCAGCAGTTCACAGGGGTTAGGGCAGCCCCAGCATTTT. Its protein product is CASSSQGLGQPQHF.

This clonotype has just a few counts. This CDR3 is CSARGTGIYNSPLHF. The CDR3 bases are TGCAGTGCTAGAGGCACAGGGATCTATAATTCACCCCTCCACTTT. V is TRBV20-1 and J is TRBJ1-6, with a tentative D call TRBD1 (6 bases). CDR1 and CDR2 (germline): DFQATT, SNEGSKA (reference sequence). V was shortened by 1 base and J by 3 bases, with 10 bases between the two germline ends. This CDR3 spans 15 amino acids.

About this clonotype: This sequence may be a read error, since a much larger clone differs from it by one base. The DNA for the CDR3 is TGTGCCAACAGCTCGAACAGGGGTTCCGAGCAGTACTTC. Translating it yields CANSSNRGSEQYF. The V gene is TRBV7-2, the J gene TRBJ2-7; 7 nucleotides match TRBD1. Germline values: CDR1 SGHTA, CDR2 FQGNSA. This CDR3 has 13 residues.

This clonotype was picked up many times. The V and J genes are TRBV4-3 and TRBJ2-1; 9 bases are a match to TRBD2. CDR1 is LGHNA and CDR2 is YSLEER in the germline V gene. After removal of 0 bases from V and 8 bases from J, the junction contained 8 bases not matched to a gene. The CDR3 totals 16 residues. The CDR3 region is CASSQEVAGGPHEQFF. The DNA for the CDR3 is TGCGCCAGCAGCCAAGAAGTGGCGGGGGGGCCCCATGAGCAGTTCTTC.